This T cell receptor beta chain was recorded in a study of cytomegalovirus exposure and HLA in healthy donors. The study, taken as a whole, reports: Productive rates of about 90% or about 30% were seen for most TCR beta V segments in an earlier analysis. Follow-up analysis later connected one missense variant in DCLRE1C with trimming of TCR beta V- and J-genes. Accurate prediction of most subjects' HLA-A and HLA-B alleles from TCR beta sequences was reported.

In the case of this clone: Its antigen remains unidentified.

Use of 60 Vbeta and 13 Jbeta primers characterized the PCR. In the original analysis: Later work found around 72 million unique TCR beta chains, with some 11 million shared. Produced via immunoSEQ multiplex PCR; TCRdb's table is partial and in-frame only. That table is the source of V, J and clone size, and D and trimming were worked out from the DNA. In the table there are about 150,000 clones, around 65% of which are singletons. The receptor was derived from a woman aged 55-75 years in good health and CMV-seronegative. Sequenced: PBMCs.

CDR3 bases: TGCAGCATTCAAACGGGCTATGGCTACACCTTC. It is translated as CSIQTGYGYTF. V and J are TRBV29-1 and TRBJ1-2; D unclear. V lost 8 bases, J lost 4 bases, and 11 bases lay in between. The CDR3 covers 11 residues. The germline gives CDR1 SQVTM, CDR2 ANQGSEA.